This T cell receptor (beta chain) originates from a study of blood T cell repertoires in COVID-19. In the study overall: T cells, B-cell-depleted T cells, or PBMCs provided the cDNA or gDNA that served as material.

From germline, CDR1 is SGHNT and CDR2 YYREEE (reference sequence). Trimming stripped 3 bases from V and 3 bases from J, with 15 bases between. The CDR3 loop spans 15 amino acids. Per the original data handling: Estimation of nucleated cell counts was performed using reference gene primer amplification. TCRdb keeps only in-frame clones here, not all; method: immunoSEQ multiplex PCR. That table is the source of V, J and clone size, and D and trimming were worked out from the DNA. The table lists about 180,000 clones, roughly 84% of them singletons. The age range of participants was about 18 to 90 years, with residence in about two dozen US areas. Recovered Cohort 3 donors showed two negative PCRs, clearance, or symptom resolution.

The sequence was collected from a man aged 50-60 years who had recovered from COVID-19. The sequenced sample was PBMCs or T cells enriched from blood (not recorded which). J is TRBJ2-5 and V is TRBV5-4, with D perhaps matching TRBD2 (7 bases). CDR3 DNA: TGTGCCAGCAGCTCGGGGGGCGGGACGGAAGAGACCCAGTACTTC. Translated, it gives CASSSGGGTEETQYF. The full variable domain, in which reference TRBV5-4 and TRBJ2-5 provide the parts outside the CDR3, is ETGVTQSPTHLIKTRGQQVTLRCSSQSGHNTVSWYQQALGQGPQFIFQYYREEENGRGNFPPRFSGLQFPNYSSELNVNALELDDSALYLCASSSGGGTEETQYFGPGTRLLVL.